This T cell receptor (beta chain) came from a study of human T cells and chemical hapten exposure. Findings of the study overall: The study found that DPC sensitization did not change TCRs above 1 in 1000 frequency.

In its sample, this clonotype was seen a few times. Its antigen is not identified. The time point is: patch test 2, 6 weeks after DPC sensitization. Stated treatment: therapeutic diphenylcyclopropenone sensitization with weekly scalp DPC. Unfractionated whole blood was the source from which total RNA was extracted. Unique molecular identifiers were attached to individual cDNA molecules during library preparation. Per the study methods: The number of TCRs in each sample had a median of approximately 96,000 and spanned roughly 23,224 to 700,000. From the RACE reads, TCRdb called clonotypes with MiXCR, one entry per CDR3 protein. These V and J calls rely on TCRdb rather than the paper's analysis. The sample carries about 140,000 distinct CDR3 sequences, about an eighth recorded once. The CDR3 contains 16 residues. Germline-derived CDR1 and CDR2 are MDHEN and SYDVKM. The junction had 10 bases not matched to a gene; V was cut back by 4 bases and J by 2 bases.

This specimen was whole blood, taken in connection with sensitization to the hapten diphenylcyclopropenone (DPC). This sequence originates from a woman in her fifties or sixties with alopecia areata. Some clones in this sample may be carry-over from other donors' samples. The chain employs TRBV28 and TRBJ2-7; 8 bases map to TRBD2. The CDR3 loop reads CASSSISGNTPYEQYF. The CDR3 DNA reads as TGTGCCAGCAGTTCCATTAGCGGGAACACCCCCTACGAGCAGTACTTC.